The following is a T cell receptor beta chain sequence with its context. The repertoire was sequenced with immunoSEQ multiplex PCR; TCRdb's copy has only in-frame clones and lacks some. The table has almost 350,000 clones, about 92% seen once; the top ten hold 3.9%. Germline V gene lookup returns CDR1 MNHEY and CDR2 SVGAGI. Trimming at V came to 5 bases and at J to 5 bases, leaving 7 bases not matched to a gene. The CDR3 spans 15 residues. The data belong to a study of blood T cell repertoires in COVID-19. As for the study in general: Samples representing acute and convalescent COVID-19 were sourced from the United States, Italy and Spain.

Enrolled during active infection, Seattle patients were then followed longitudinally. The J gene is TRBJ1-4, the V gene TRBV6-5; 8 positions match TRBD1. The specimen sequenced was peripheral blood. The sequence was obtained from a woman between 55 and 75 years old with COVID-19, enrolled during active disease. The CDR3 DNA follows: TGTGCCAGCAGTAGACAGGGGACCCCCAATGAAAAACTGTTTTTT. Translated, it gives CASSRQGTPNEKLFF.